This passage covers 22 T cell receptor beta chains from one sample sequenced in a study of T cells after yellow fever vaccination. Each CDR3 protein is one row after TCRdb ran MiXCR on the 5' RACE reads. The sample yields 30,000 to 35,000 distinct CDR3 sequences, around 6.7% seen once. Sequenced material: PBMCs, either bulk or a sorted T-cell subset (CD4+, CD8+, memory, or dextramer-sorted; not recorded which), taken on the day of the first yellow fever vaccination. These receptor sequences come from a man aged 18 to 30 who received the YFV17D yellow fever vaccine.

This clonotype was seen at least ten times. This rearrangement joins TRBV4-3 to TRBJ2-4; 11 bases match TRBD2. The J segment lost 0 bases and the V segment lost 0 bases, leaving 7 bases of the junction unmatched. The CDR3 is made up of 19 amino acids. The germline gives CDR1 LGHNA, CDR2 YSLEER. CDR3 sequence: CASSQDEASGGLAKNIQYF. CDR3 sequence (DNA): TGCGCCAGCAGCCAAGACGAGGCTAGCGGGGGGCTAGCCAAAAACATTCAGTACTTC.

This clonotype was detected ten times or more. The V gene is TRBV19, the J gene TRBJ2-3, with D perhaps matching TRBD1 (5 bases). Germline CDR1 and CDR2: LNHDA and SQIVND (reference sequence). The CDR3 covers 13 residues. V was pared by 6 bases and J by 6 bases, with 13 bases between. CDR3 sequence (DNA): TGTGCCAGTAGAACAGGATTCGGTGATACGCAGTATTTT. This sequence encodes CASRTGFGDTQYF.

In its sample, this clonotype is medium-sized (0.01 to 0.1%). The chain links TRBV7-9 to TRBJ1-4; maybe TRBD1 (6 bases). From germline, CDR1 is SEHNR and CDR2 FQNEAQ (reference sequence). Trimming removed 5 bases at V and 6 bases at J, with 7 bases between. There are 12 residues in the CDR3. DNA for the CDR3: TGTGCCAGCAGCCGGACAGATGAAAAACTGTTTTTT. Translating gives CASSRTDEKLFF.

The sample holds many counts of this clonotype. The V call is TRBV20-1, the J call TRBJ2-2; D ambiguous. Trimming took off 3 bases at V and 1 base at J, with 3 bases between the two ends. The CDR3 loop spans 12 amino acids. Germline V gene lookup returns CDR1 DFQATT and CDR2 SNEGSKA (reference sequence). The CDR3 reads CSASRNTGELFF. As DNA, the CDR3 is TGCAGTGCTAGCAGGAACACCGGGGAGCTGTTTTTT.

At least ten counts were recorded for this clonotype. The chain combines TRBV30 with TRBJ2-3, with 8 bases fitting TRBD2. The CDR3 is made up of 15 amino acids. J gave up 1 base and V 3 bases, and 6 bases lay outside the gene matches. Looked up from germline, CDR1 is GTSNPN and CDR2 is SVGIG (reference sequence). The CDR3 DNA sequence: TGTGCCTGGAGCCGGGGGGGTATTGGCACAGATACGCAGTATTTT. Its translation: CAWSRGGIGTDTQYF.

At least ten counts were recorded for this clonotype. This CDR3 is CASTPGQGANTGELFF. The CDR3 nucleotides read TGCGCCAGCACCCCGGGACAGGGCGCGAACACCGGGGAGCTGTTTTTT. The gene calls are TRBV5-1 and TRBJ2-2; 9 bases match TRBD1. Germline V gene lookup returns CDR1 SGHRS and CDR2 YFSETQ. Germline trimming cut 6 bases from V and 0 bases from J; bases unmatched to any gene: 6. The CDR3 sequence is 16 residues long.

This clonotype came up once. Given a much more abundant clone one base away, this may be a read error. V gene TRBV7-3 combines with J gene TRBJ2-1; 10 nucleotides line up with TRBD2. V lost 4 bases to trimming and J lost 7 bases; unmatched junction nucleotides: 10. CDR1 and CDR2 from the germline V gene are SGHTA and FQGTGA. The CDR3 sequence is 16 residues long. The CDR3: CASSSSGTSEGNEQFF. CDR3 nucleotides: TGTGCCAGCAGCTCGTCCGGGACTAGCGAGGGGAATGAGCAGTTCTTC.

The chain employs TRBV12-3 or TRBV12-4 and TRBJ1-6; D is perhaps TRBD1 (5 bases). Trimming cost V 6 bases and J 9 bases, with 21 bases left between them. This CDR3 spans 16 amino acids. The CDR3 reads CASSRGVSAGGSPLHF. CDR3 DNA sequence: TGTGCCAGCAGCCGAGGGGTTTCGGCCGGCGGTTCACCCCTCCACTTT.

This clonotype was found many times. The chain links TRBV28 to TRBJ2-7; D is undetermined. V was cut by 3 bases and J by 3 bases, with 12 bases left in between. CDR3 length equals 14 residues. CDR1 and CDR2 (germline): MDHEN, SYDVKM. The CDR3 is CASSFSFSLYEQYV. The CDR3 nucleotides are TGTGCCAGCAGTTTTAGTTTTTCCCTCTACGAGCAGTACGTC.

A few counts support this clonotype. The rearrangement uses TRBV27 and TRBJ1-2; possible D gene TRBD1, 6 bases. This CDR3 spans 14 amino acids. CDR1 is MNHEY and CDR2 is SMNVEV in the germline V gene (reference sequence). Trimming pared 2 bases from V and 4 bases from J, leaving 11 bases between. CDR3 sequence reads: CASSLLGGPYGYTF. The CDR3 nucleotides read TGTGCCAGCAGTTTACTTGGGGGCCCCTATGGCTACACCTTC.

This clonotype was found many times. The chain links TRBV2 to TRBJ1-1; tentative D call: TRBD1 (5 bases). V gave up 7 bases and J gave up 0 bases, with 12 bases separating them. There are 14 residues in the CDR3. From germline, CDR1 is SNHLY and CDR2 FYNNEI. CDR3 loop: CASKIDRLNTEAFF. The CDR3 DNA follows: TGTGCCAGCAAAATCGACAGATTGAACACTGAAGCTTTCTTT.

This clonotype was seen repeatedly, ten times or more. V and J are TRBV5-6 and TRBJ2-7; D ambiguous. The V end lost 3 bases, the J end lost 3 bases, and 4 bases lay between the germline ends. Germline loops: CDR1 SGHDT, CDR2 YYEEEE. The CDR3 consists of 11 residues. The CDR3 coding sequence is TGTGCCAGCAGCTGGGGCTACGAGCAGTACTTC. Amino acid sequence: CASSWGYEQYF. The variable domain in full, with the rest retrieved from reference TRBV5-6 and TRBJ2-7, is DAGVTQSPTHLIKTRGQQVTLRCSPKSGHDTVSWYQQALGQGPQFIFQYYEEEERQRGNFPDRFSGHQFPNYSSELNVNALLLGDSALYLCASSWGYEQYFGPGTRLTVT.

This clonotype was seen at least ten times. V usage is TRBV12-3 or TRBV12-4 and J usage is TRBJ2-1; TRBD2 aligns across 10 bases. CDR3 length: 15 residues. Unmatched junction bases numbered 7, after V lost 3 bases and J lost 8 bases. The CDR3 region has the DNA TGTGCCAGCAGTTTGCAAGCGGGGGGGCCCCATGAGCAGTTCTTC. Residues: CASSLQAGGPHEQFF.

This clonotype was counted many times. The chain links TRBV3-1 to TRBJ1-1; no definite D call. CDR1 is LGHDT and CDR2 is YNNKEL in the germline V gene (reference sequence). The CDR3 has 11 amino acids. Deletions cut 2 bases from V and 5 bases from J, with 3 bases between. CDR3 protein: CASSQRTEAFF. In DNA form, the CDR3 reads TGTGCCAGCAGCCAAAGGACTGAAGCTTTCTTT.

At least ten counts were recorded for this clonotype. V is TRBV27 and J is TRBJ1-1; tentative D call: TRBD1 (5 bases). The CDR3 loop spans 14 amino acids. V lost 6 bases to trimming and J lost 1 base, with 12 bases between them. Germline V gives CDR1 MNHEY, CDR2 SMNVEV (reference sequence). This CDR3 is CASREGYGNTEAFF. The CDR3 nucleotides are TGTGCCAGCAGAGAGGGGTATGGGAACACTGAAGCTTTCTTT.

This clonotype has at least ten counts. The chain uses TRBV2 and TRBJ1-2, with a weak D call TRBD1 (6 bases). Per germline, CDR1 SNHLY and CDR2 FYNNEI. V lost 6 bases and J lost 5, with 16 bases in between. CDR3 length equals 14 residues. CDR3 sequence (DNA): TGTGCCAGCAGAGAGGGGGGCAGGTCATATGGCTACACCTTC. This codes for CASREGGRSYGYTF.

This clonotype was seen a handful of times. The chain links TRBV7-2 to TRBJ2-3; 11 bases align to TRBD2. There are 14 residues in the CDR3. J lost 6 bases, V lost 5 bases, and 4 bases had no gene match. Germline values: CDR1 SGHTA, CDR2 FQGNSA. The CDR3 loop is CASSPWTSGDTQYF. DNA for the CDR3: TGTGCCAGCAGCCCCTGGACTAGCGGGGATACGCAGTATTTT.

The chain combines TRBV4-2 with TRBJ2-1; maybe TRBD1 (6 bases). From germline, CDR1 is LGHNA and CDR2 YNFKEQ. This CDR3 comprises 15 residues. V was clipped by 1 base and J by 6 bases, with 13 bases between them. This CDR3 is CASSQVGEGGNEQFF. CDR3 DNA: TGTGCCAGCAGCCAAGTTGGCGAAGGGGGCAATGAGCAGTTCTTC.

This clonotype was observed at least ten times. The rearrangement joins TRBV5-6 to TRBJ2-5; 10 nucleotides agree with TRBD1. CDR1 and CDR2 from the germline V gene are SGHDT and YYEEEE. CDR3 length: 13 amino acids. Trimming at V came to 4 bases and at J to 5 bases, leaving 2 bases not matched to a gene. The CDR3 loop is CASSKTGGETQYF. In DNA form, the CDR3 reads TGTGCCAGCAGCAAGACAGGGGGCGAGACCCAGTACTTC.

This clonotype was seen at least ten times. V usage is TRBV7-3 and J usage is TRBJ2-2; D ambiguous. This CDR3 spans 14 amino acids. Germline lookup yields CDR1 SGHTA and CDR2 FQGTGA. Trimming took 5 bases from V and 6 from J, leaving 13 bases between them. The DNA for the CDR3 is TGTGCCAGCAGCCCAACCCGGCGCGCCGGGGAGCTGTTTTTT. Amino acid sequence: CASSPTRRAGELFF.

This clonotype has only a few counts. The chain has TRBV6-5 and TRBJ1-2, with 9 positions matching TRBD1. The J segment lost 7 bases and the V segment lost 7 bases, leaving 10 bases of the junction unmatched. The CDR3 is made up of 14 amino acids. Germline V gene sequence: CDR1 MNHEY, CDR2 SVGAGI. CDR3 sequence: CASTRGTGTGGYTF. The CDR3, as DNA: TGTGCCAGCACCCGCGGGACAGGGACGGGTGGCTACACCTTC.

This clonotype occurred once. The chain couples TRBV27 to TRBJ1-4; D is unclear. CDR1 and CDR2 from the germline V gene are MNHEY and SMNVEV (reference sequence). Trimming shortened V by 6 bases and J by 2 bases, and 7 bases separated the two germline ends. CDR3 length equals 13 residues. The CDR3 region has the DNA TGTGCCAGCAGGACCGTGACTAATGAAAAACTGTTTTTT. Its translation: CASRTVTNEKLFF.